Sequencing of this T cell receptor beta chain was carried out in a study of cytomegalovirus exposure and HLA in healthy donors. General observations from the study: CMV serostatus was the only recorded immune exposure for donors. Across HLA loci, a later analysis found differing TCR association rates, with DRB1 most and HLA-C fewest.

In the PCR, 60 Vbeta and 13 Jbeta primers were used. Clones were sequenced by immunoSEQ multiplex PCR, and TCRdb holds only the in-frame ones, with some missing. Among roughly 100,000 clones listed, 83% were seen once. Comments on this clone: Its target is unknown.

Per germline, CDR1 MGHRA and CDR2 YSYEKL. This CDR3 has 17 amino acids. The V segment lost 0 bases and the J segment 3 bases; nucleotides outside the gene matches: 7. Though probably carrying unrecorded immune exposures, donors were nominally healthy at sampling. The sequencing sample was made of PBMCs. The sequence was collected from a young man in good health and CMV-seronegative. V gene TRBV4-1 combines with J gene TRBJ2-7; 11 bases fit TRBD2. CDR3: CASSQELSGRALYEQYF. Written as DNA, the CDR3 is TGCGCCAGCAGCCAAGAACTTAGCGGGAGGGCCCTCTACGAGCAGTACTTC.